The clone carrying this T cell receptor beta chain was detected only once. This sample is drawn from a study of cytomegalovirus exposure and HLA in healthy donors. A multiplex PCR was run with 60 Vbeta primers and 13 Jbeta primers. Only in-frame clones appear in the TCRdb table, and some are missing; sequencing was by immunoSEQ multiplex PCR. The table includes some 100,000 clones, about 88% detected once. The CDR3 length is 15 residues. V dropped 8 bases and J dropped 2 bases, with 17 bases sitting between them. Germline V gene sequence: CDR1 MRHNA, CDR2 SNTAGT. Source material: PBMCs. The chain couples TRBV6-4 to TRBJ2-3; tentatively, D is TRBD2 (6 bases). This sequence was found in a man between 18 and 35 years old in good health and CMV-seronegative. The CDR3 spells CASSEVADATDTQYF. CDR3 coding DNA: TGTGCCAGCTCTGAGGTAGCGGACGCCACAGATACGCAGTATTTT.